These T cell receptor beta chains were read from a single sample in a study of CD8 T cells in ankylosing spondylitis. TCRdb reprocessed the 5' RACE reads via MiXCR and lists one record per CDR3 protein. The sample contains about 240,000 distinct CDR3 sequences, around 8% of which appear only once. Sequenced: blood, either unsorted or a sorted T cell fraction (not recorded which). Every receptor here comes from a female donor with ankylosing spondylitis or in good health (not recorded which). CDR3s include the opening cysteine and the closing phenylalanine or tryptophan. The order of the fields is V gene, J gene, D gene, CDR3 length, clone size, CDR3 protein, CDR3 DNA. A D gene is named only where the DNA matches it firmly. Clone size is stated in some rows and not others, as once, few, many or a class when expanded.

TRBV20-1	TRBJ2-7	TRBD1	14	many	CSAATGGDRLEQYF	TGCAGTGCTGCGACCGGCGGGGACAGGCTAGAGCAGTACTTC
TRBV7-9	TRBJ2-2	TRBD2	16	many	CASTSRQREATGELFF	TGTGCCAGCACTTCTCGGCAGCGGGAGGCCACCGGGGAGCTGTTTTTT
TRBV19	TRBJ2-2	.	13	many	CASSIQRTGELFF	TGTGCCAGTAGTATACAAAGGACCGGGGAGCTGTTTTTT
TRBV20-1	TRBJ1-4	.	16	many	CSASEALGGETEKLFF	TGCAGTGCTAGTGAGGCCTTGGGGGGGGAGACTGAAAAACTGTTTTTT
TRBV12-3/TRBV12-4	TRBJ1-2	TRBD1	15	many	CASSFVGQELNGYTF	TGTGCCAGCAGTTTCGTTGGACAGGAATTAAATGGCTACACCTTC
TRBV12-3/TRBV12-4	TRBJ2-3	TRBD1	16	many	CASCTPKQGRTDTQYF	TGTGCCAGCTGTACCCCCAAACAGGGGCGGACAGATACGCAGTATTTT
TRBV29-1	TRBJ2-7	.	15	many	CSVLKLQGLSYEQYF	TGCAGCGTCCTGAAATTACAGGGACTCTCCTACGAGCAGTACTTC
TRBV4-2	TRBJ2-3	.	16	many	CASSQDPGTSTDTQYF	TGTGCCAGCAGCCAAGATCCAGGGACTTCTACAGATACGCAGTATTTT
TRBV11-2	TRBJ2-5	TRBD1	16	.	CASSPGQELTQETQYF	TGTGCCAGCAGCCCCGGACAGGAATTAACACAAGAGACCCAGTACTTC
TRBV20-1	TRBJ1-5	TRBD1	18	many	CSAKAKPGTGILNQPQHF	TGCAGTGCTAAAGCAAAACCCGGGACAGGGATCCTCAATCAGCCCCAGCATTTT
TRBV12-3/TRBV12-4	TRBJ2-2	.	13	many	CASSLWEAGELFF	TGTGCCAGCAGTTTGTGGGAGGCCGGGGAGCTGTTTTTT
TRBV10-3	TRBJ2-5	.	14	.	CAISESGQTGAQYF	TGTGCCATCAGTGAGTCGGGGCAGACCGGGGCCCAGTACTTC
TRBV28	TRBJ1-5	.	13	many	CASAGTQNQPQHF	TGTGCCAGTGCCGGGACACAGAATCAGCCCCAGCATTTT